Following are 9 T cell receptor beta chains from one sample sequenced in a study of T cells in Graves' hyperthyroidism and ophthalmopathy. The TCR beta CDR3 regions underwent amplification using RNA transcripts as the source. HTBI primers were the set used in a first-round RT-PCR of the TCR CDR3. TCRdb re-derived calls from the multiplex PCR reads in MiXCR, one entry per CDR3 protein. The table lists a few hundred thousand distinct CDR3 sequences, around 15% of them singletons. Sequencing used blood. The receptors here all came from a young woman with Graves' ophthalmopathy.

This clonotype was detected only a few times. The V gene is TRBV10-3, the J gene TRBJ2-3; 7 nucleotides line up with TRBD2. Losses at the gene ends were 3 bases for V and 1 base for J; bases not matched to a gene: 19. Germline V CDR1 and CDR2: ENHRY, SYGVKD. The CDR3 consists of 20 residues. The CDR3 loop is CAISDHGNDWREMGTDTQYF. In nucleotides, the CDR3 is TGTGCCATCAGTGACCATGGTAACGATTGGCGGGAGATGGGCACAGATACGCAGTATTTT.

The sample holds many counts of this clonotype. The chain recombines TRBV7-6 with TRBJ1-4; no clear D gene. V lost 2 bases and J lost 5, with 6 bases in between. Germline V lookup: CDR1 SGHVS, CDR2 FNYEAQ. The CDR3 is 13 amino acids. In nucleotides, the CDR3 is TGTGCCAGCAGCTTAAACGGGAATGAAAAACTGTTTTTT. Translating it yields CASSLNGNEKLFF.

The chain uses TRBV20-1 and TRBJ2-2, with D hard to call. Trimming removed 5 bases from V and 1 base from J, with 5 bases in between. The CDR3 consists of 12 residues. Germline CDR1 DFQATT, CDR2 SNEGSKA (reference sequence). The CDR3 is CSAQRNTGELFF. In DNA form, the CDR3 reads TGCAGTGCTCAGAGGAACACCGGGGAGCTGTTTTTT.

This clonotype was detected ten times or more. The chain is built from TRBV6-2 or TRBV6-3 and TRBJ1-1; the match to TRBD1 covers 9 bases. CDR3 size: 16 residues. The V gene's germline CDR1 is MNHEY and CDR2 SVGEGT. Germline trimming cut 6 bases from V and 1 base from J; bases unmatched to any gene: 9. The CDR3 is CASSPGQGGRNTEAFF. As DNA, the CDR3 is TGTGCCAGCAGCCCGGGACAGGGTGGCCGGAACACTGAAGCTTTCTTT.

This clonotype was counted many times. The V and J genes are TRBV4-3 and TRBJ1-1, with 9 bases lining up with TRBD1. Trimming took 0 bases from V and 1 from J; bases not matched to a gene: 3. Germline-derived CDR1 and CDR2 are LGHNA and YSLEER. This CDR3 spans 16 amino acids. CDR3 nucleotide sequence: TGCGCCAGCAGCCAAGAAGGGACAGGGAGGAACACTGAAGCTTTCTTT. As protein: CASSQEGTGRNTEAFF.

The chain employs TRBV13 and TRBJ1-2; D remains unclear. From germline, CDR1 is PRHDT and CDR2 FYEKMQ (reference sequence). CDR3 length: 13 residues. Trimming cost V 0 bases and J 8 bases, with 10 bases left between them. As DNA, the CDR3 is TGTGCCAGCAGCTTAGGCTCCCCCGGGGGCTACACCTTC. Translated, it gives CASSLGSPGGYTF.

The table lists this clonotype with many counts. The chain couples TRBV7-9 to TRBJ2-5; unclear D gene. The CDR3 consists of 12 residues. Between the trimmed V and J ends, which lost 5 bases and 2 bases, there was a span of 6 bases. Per the germline V gene, CDR1 is SEHNR and CDR2 is FQNEAQ (reference sequence). Written as DNA, the CDR3 is TGTGCCAGCAGCAATCCTCAAGAGACCCAGTACTTC. Its translation: CASSNPQETQYF.

This clonotype was found many times. The rearrangement links TRBV20-1 to TRBJ1-5; the D gene is possibly TRBD1 (5 bases). V lost 0 bases to trimming and J lost 3 bases, with 12 bases between them. Germline CDR1 is DFQATT and CDR2 is SNEGSKA (reference sequence). The CDR3 extends over 15 amino acids. CDR3: CSARDGRDPNQPQHF. In nucleotides, the CDR3 is TGCAGTGCTAGAGATGGCAGGGATCCCAATCAGCCCCAGCATTTT.

Regarding this clonotype: Being one base from a much bigger clone, this may be a read error. The rearrangement uses TRBV3-1 and TRBJ2-1, with D perhaps TRBD1 (5 bases). Germline CDR1 reads LGHDT; CDR2 reads YNNKEL (reference sequence). The CDR3 is 15 amino acids. V was trimmed by 4 bases and J by 0 bases, leaving 10 bases between them. This CDR3 reads CASSPRTPSYNEQFF. Here the CDR3 DNA reads TGTGCCAGCAGCCCCCGGACACCCTCCTACAATGAGCAGTTCTTC.